These 5 T cell receptor beta chains originate from one sample sequenced in a study of blood T cell repertoires in COVID-19. Clones were sequenced by immunoSEQ multiplex PCR, and TCRdb holds only the in-frame ones, with some missing. The sample consists of approximately 220,000 clones, 80% to 90% of them appearing once. The source material was PBMCs or T cells enriched from blood (not recorded which). Every receptor here comes from a woman younger than 35 in a cohort exposed to, infected with or recovered from COVID-19 (not recorded which).

The chain has TRBV5-1 and TRBJ1-6; D unclear. V was pared by 0 bases and J by 0 bases, with 7 bases between. This CDR3 is built from 16 residues. CDR1 and CDR2 (germline): SGHRS, YFSETQ. DNA for the CDR3: TGCGCCAGCAGCTTGGAGGAGAGCTCCTATAATTCACCCCTCCACTTT. Protein: CASSLEESSYNSPLHF.

The chain combines TRBV6-5 with TRBJ1-5; 7 positions match TRBD1. After removal of 6 bases from V and 0 bases from J, the junction contained 5 bases not matched to a gene. Germline lookup yields CDR1 MNHEY and CDR2 SVGAGI. CDR3 length equals 15 residues. The CDR3 loop reads CASSKQGNSNQPQHF. The CDR3, as DNA: TGTGCCAGCAGCAAACAGGGGAATAGCAATCAGCCCCAGCATTTT.

The V and J genes are TRBV4-1 and TRBJ1-4; 8 bases line up with TRBD1. Germline V gene sequence: CDR1 MGHRA, CDR2 YSYEKL. Trimming removed 4 bases from V and 3 bases from J; junction bases left unmatched: 4. The CDR3 spans 15 residues. The CDR3 DNA sequence: TGCGCCAGCAGCCGACTGACAGGGGCTAATGAAAAACTGTTTTTT. Protein: CASSRLTGANEKLFF.

This chain uses TRBV11-2 with TRBJ1-1; a weak D match, TRBD1 (6 bases). The germline V gene encodes CDR1 SGHAT and CDR2 FQNNGV. Trimming cost V 0 bases and J 1 base, with 9 bases left between them. The CDR3 contains 15 residues. The CDR3: CASSLDYRANTEAFF. CDR3 bases: TGTGCCAGCAGCTTAGATTACAGGGCGAACACTGAAGCTTTCTTT.

This chain links TRBV9 with TRBJ1-5, with 7 nucleotides matching TRBD1. The CDR3 totals 15 residues. Germline CDR1 SGDLS, CDR2 YYNGEE. Trimming removed 3 bases from V and 4 bases from J; junction bases left unmatched: 7. The CDR3 is CASSATGTENQPQHF. Written as DNA, the CDR3 is TGTGCCAGCAGCGCGACCGGGACAGAAAATCAGCCCCAGCATTTT.